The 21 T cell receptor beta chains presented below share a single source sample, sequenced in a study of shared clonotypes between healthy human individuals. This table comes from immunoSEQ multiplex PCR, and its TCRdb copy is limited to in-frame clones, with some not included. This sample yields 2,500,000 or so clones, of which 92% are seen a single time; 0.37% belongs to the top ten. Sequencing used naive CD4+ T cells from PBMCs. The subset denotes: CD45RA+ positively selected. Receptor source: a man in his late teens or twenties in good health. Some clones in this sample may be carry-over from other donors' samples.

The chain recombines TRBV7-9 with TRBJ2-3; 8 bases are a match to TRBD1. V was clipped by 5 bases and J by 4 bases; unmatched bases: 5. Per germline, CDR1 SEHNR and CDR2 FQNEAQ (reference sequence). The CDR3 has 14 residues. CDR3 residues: CASSPGQGSDTQYF. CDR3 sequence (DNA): TGTGCCAGCAGCCCCGGACAGGGTTCAGATACGCAGTATTTT.

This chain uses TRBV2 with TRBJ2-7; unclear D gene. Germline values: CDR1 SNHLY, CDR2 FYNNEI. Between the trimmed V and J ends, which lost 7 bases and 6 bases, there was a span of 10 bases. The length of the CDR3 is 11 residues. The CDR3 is CASMETSEQYF. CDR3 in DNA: TGTGCCAGCATGGAGACATCCGAGCAGTACTTC.

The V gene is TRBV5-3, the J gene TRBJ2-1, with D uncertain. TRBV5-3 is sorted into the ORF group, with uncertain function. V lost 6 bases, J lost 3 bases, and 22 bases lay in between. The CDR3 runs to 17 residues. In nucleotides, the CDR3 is TGTGCCAGAAACACTTTTACCGGGCCTTATAACTACAATGAGCAGTTCTTC. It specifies CARNTFTGPYNYNEQFF.

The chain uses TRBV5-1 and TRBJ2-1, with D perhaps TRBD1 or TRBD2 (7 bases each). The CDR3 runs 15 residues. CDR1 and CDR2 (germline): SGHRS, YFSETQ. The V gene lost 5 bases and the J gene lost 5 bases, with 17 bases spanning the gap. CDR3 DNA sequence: TGCGCCAGCAGAAGACTAGCCGGGACAGACAATGAGCAGTTCTTC. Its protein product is CASRRLAGTDNEQFF.

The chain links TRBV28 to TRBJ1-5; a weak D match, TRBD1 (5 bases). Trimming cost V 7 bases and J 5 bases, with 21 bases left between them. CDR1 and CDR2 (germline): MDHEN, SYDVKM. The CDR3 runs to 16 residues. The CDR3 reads CASKPRWGFGDQPQHF. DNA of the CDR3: TGTGCCAGCAAACCTAGATGGGGGTTTGGGGATCAGCCCCAGCATTTT.

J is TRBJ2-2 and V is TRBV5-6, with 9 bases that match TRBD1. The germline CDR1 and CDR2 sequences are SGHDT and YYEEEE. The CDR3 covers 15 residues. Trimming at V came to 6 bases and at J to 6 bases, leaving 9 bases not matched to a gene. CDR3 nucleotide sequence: TGTGCCAGCAAAGGGGGACAGGGATTAGCCGGGGAGCTGTTTTTT. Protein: CASKGGQGLAGELFF.

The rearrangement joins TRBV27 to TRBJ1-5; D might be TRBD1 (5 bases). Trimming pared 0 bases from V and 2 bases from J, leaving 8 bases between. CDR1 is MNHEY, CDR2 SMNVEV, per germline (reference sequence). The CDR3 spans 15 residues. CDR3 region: CASSLSGVGNQPQHF. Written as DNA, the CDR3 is TGTGCCAGCAGTTTATCAGGGGTTGGCAATCAGCCCCAGCATTTT.

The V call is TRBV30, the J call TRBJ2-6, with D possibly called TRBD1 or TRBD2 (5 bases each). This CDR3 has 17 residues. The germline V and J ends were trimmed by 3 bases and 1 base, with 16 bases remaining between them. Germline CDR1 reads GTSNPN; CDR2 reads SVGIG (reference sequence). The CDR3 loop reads CAWRAGTLFSGANVLTF. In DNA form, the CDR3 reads TGTGCCTGGAGAGCCGGGACCCTTTTTTCTGGGGCCAACGTCCTGACTTTC.

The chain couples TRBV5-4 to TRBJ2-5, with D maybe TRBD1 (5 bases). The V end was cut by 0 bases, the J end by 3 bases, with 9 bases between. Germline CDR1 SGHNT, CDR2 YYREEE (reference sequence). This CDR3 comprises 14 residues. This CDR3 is CASSLAAREETQYF. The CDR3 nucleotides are TGTGCCAGCAGCTTGGCGGCCAGGGAAGAGACCCAGTACTTC.

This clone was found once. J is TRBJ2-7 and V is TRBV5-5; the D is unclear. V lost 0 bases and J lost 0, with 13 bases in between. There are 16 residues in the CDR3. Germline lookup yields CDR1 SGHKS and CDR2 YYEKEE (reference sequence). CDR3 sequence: CASSLEALTSSYEQYF. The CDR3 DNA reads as TGTGCCAGCAGCTTGGAAGCCCTAACGAGCTCCTACGAGCAGTACTTC.

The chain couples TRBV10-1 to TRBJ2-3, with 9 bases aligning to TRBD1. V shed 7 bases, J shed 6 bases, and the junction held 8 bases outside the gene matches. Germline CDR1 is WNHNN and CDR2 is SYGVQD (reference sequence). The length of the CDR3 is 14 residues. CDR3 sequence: CASTHRGRMDTQYF. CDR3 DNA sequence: TGCGCCAGCACACACAGGGGGCGCATGGATACGCAGTATTTT.

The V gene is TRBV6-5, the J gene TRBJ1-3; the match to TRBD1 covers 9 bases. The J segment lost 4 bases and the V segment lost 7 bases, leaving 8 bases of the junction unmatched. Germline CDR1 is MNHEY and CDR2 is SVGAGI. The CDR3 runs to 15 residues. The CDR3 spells CASTRTGARGNTIYF. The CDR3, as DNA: TGTGCCAGCACCAGGACAGGGGCCCGAGGAAACACCATATATTTT.

This CDR3 reads CASSYSSSGRAHEQFF. Here the CDR3 DNA reads TGTGCCAGCAGTTACTCTTCTAGCGGGAGGGCCCATGAGCAGTTCTTC. V and J are TRBV6-5 and TRBJ2-1, with 12 bases fitting TRBD2. The germline CDR1 and CDR2 sequences are MNHEY and SVGAGI. J gave up 8 bases and V 0 bases, and 5 bases lay outside the gene matches. This CDR3 spans 16 amino acids.

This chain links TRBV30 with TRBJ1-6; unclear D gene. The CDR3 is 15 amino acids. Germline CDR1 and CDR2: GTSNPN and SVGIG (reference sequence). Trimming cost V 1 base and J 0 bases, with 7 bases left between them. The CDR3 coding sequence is TGTGCCTGGAGTGCCGCGGGCTCCTATAATTCACCCCTCCACTTT. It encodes CAWSAAGSYNSPLHF.

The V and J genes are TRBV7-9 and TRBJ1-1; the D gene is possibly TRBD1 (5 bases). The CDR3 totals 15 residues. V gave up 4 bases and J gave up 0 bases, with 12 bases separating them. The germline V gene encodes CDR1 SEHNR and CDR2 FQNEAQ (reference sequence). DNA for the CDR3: TGTGCCAGCAGCTCACTCGGGGGAATGAACACTGAAGCTTTCTTT. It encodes CASSSLGGMNTEAFF.

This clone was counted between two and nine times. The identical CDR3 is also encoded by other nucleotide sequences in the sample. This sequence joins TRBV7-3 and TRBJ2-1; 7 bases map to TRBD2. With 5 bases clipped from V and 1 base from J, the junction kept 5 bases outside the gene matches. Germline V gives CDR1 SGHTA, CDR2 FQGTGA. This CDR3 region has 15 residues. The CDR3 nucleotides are TGTGCCAGCAGCCGCGTGGGAGGGTCCTACAATGAGCAGTTCTTC. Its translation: CASSRVGGSYNEQFF. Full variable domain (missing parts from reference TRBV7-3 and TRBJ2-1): GAGVSQTPSNKVTEKGKYVELRCDPISGHTALYWYRQSLGQGPEFLIYFQGTGAADDSGLPNDRFFAVRPEGSVSTLKIQRTERGDSAVYLCASSRVGGSYNEQFFGPGTRLTVL.

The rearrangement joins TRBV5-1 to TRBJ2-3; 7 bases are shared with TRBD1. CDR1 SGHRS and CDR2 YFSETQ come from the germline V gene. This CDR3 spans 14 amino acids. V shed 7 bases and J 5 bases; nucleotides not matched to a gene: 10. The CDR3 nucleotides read TGCGCCAGCCACCGGGACAGAATTCAAGATACGCAGTATTTT. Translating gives CASHRDRIQDTQYF.

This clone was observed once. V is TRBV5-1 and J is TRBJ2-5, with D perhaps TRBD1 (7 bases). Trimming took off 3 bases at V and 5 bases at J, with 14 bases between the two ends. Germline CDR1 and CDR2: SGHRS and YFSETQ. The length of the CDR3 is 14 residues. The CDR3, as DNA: TGCGCCAGCAGCTCAACAGGGGACTGGGAGACCCAGTACTTC. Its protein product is CASSSTGDWETQYF.

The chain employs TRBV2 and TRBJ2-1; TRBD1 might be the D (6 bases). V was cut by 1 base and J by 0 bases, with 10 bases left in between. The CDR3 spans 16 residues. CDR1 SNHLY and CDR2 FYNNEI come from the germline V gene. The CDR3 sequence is CASSEVGASSYNEQFF. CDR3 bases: TGTGCCAGCAGTGAAGTGGGGGCCAGCTCCTACAATGAGCAGTTCTTC.

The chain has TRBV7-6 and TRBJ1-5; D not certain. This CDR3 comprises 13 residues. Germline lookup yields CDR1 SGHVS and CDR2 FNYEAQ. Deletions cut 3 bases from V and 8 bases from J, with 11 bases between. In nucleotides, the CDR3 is TGTGCCAGCAGCTTTACGTTCGGAGAGCCCCAGCATTTT. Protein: CASSFTFGEPQHF.

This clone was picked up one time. The CDR3 DNA sequence: TGTGCCAGCCGGGGGACAGGGTTTAATCAGCCCCAGCATTTT. Its protein product is CASRGTGFNQPQHF. This chain connects TRBV2 to TRBJ1-5; 9 bases line up with TRBD1. Germline-derived CDR1 and CDR2 are SNHLY and FYNNEI. There are 14 residues in the CDR3. Trimming at V came to 8 bases and at J to 4 bases, leaving 6 bases not matched to a gene.